A single sample gave rise to the 16 T cell receptor beta chains below, sequenced in a study of OX40 agonist ivuxolimab in advanced cancers. The repertoire was sequenced with immunoSEQ multiplex PCR; TCRdb's copy has only in-frame clones and lacks some. The sample contains around 50,000 clones, approximately 85% of which appear only once. This specimen consisted of CD4+ or CD8+ T cells sorted from blood, obtained in a trial of the OX40 agonist ivuxolimab. Every receptor here comes from an adult with an advanced solid tumor such as melanoma, head and neck, liver or kidney cancer.

The J gene is TRBJ1-1, the V gene TRBV6-6; no reliable D call. The V gene lost 2 bases and the J gene lost 2 bases, with 12 bases spanning the gap. Germline V lookup: CDR1 MNHNY, CDR2 SVGAGI (reference sequence). CDR3 size: 15 residues. CDR3 region: CASSYQDRGNTEAFF. Here the CDR3 DNA reads TGTGCCAGCAGTTACCAGGACCGAGGTAACACTGAAGCTTTCTTT.

There are a few counts of this clone. V and J are TRBV5-1 and TRBJ2-6, with 9 bases fitting TRBD2. The V and J ends lost 2 bases and 2 bases, in that order; junction bases with no gene match: 2. This CDR3 is built from 16 residues. Per the germline V gene, CDR1 is SGHRS and CDR2 is YFSETQ. CDR3 nucleotide sequence: TGCGCCAGCAGCTTTGGCGGGGGGGCTGGGGCCAACGTCCTGACTTTC. Protein: CASSFGGGAGANVLTF. The full variable domain, its missing parts supplied by reference TRBV5-1 and TRBJ2-6, is KAGVTQTPRYLIKTRGQQVTLSCSPISGHRSVSWYQQTPGQGLQFLFEYFSETQRNKGNFPGRFSGRQFSNSRSEMNVSTLELGDSALYLCASSFGGGAGANVLTFGAGSRLTVL.

The J gene is TRBJ1-5, the V gene TRBV6-1; 7 positions match TRBD1. The ends lost 5 bases at V and 6 bases at J; junction bases unmatched: 4. Germline lookup yields CDR1 MNHNS and CDR2 SASEGT. The CDR3 is 13 amino acids. The chain's CDR3 is CASSRQGGQPQHF. In nucleotides, the CDR3 is TGTGCCAGCAGTAGGCAGGGGGGTCAGCCCCAGCATTTT.

The V call is TRBV5-1, the J call TRBJ2-1; D might be TRBD2 (5 bases). Germline loops: CDR1 SGHRS, CDR2 YFSETQ. The CDR3 sequence is 11 residues long. V lost 0 bases, J lost 10 bases, and 5 bases lay in between. DNA for the CDR3: TGCGCCAGCAGCTTGGTAGCGGAGCAGTTCTTC. Its protein is CASSLVAEQFF. Together with reference TRBV5-1 and TRBJ2-1, the CDR3 gives the full variable domain: KAGVTQTPRYLIKTRGQQVTLSCSPISGHRSVSWYQQTPGQGLQFLFEYFSETQRNKGNFPGRFSGRQFSNSRSEMNVSTLELGDSALYLCASSLVAEQFFGPGTRLTVL.

The chain uses TRBV15 and TRBJ1-2; the D is unclear. Trimming stripped 5 bases from V and 4 bases from J, with 17 bases between. Germline V CDR1 and CDR2: LNHNV, YYDKDF (reference sequence). The CDR3 covers 15 residues. The CDR3 DNA reads TGTGCCACCAGCCCAAGTCATAGGACGAGCTATGGCTACACCTTC. Its translation is CATSPSHRTSYGYTF.

The chain employs TRBV28 and TRBJ1-2; D might be TRBD1 (6 bases). The CDR3 runs to 14 residues. Germline CDR1 reads MDHEN; CDR2 reads SYDVKM. The V end lost 6 bases, the J end lost 7 bases, and 18 bases lay between the germline ends. CDR3 loop: CASSNGQIKGGYTF. CDR3 nucleotides: TGTGCCAGCAGCAATGGACAGATAAAGGGTGGCTACACCTTC.

V and J are TRBV6-1 and TRBJ2-7; possible D gene TRBD1, 6 bases. Germline-derived CDR1 and CDR2 are MNHNS and SASEGT. V was cut by 4 bases and J by 0 bases, with 10 bases left in between. The CDR3 runs 14 residues. The CDR3 nucleotides are TGTGCCAGCAGTGTAGGACAGCCCTCCTACGAGCAGTACTTC. It encodes CASSVGQPSYEQYF.

The chain combines TRBV2 with TRBJ2-3; the D is unclear. The CDR3 is 14 residues long. Germline V gene lookup returns CDR1 SNHLY and CDR2 FYNNEI. V shed 4 bases and J shed 0 bases, with 8 bases lying between them. CDR3 in DNA: TGTGCCAGCAGTGTCCCATCTAGCACAGATACGCAGTATTTT. Protein: CASSVPSSTDTQYF.

The chain recombines TRBV6-5 with TRBJ2-1; D uncertain. The CDR3 covers 14 residues. V was shortened by 5 bases and J by 12 bases, with 20 bases between the two germline ends. CDR1 is MNHEY, CDR2 SVGAGI, per germline. The CDR3 region is CASSPPNGINGQFF. CDR3 bases: TGTGCCAGCAGTCCACCGAATGGGATTAACGGGCAGTTCTTC.

The chain carries TRBV28 and TRBJ1-2; the match to TRBD1 covers 10 bases. V shed 5 bases and J 2 bases; nucleotides not matched to a gene: 5. CDR1 and CDR2 (germline): MDHEN, SYDVKM. The CDR3 sequence is 15 residues long. CDR3 sequence (DNA): TGTGCCAGCAGTACATGGACAGGGGGGAACTATGGCTACACCTTC. Amino acid sequence: CASSTWTGGNYGYTF.

In this sample, this clone turned up once. The chain employs TRBV19 and TRBJ1-2; TRBD1 might be the D (5 bases). V lost 8 bases, J lost 7 bases, and 17 bases lay in between. The CDR3 is made up of 13 amino acids. Germline V gene data show CDR1 as LNHDA and CDR2 as SQIVND (reference sequence). CDR3 sequence reads: CASQTNQGFGYTF. Written as DNA, the CDR3 is TGTGCCAGTCAAACAAACCAGGGATTTGGCTACACCTTC.

This rearrangement joins TRBV7-9 to TRBJ1-1; 7 bases fit TRBD1. The CDR3 extends over 16 amino acids. The trim removed 5 bases at V and 3 bases at J, leaving 12 bases unmatched. Looked up from germline, CDR1 is SEHNR and CDR2 is FQNEAQ (reference sequence). CDR3 sequence (DNA): TGTGCCAGCAGCCGGGGCAGACAGGGTCGGGACACTGAAGCTTTCTTT. It translates to CASSRGRQGRDTEAFF.

This clone was counted between two and nine times. The chain uses TRBV7-9 and TRBJ1-5; D perhaps matches TRBD1 (6 bases). V lost 5 bases to trimming and J lost 4 bases, with 12 bases between them. The CDR3 has 14 residues. Per germline, CDR1 SEHNR and CDR2 FQNEAQ (reference sequence). The CDR3 region is CASSPNDRNQPQHF. The CDR3 region has the DNA TGTGCCAGCAGCCCAAACGACAGGAATCAGCCCCAGCATTTT. The entire variable domain, with the rest obtained from reference TRBV7-9 and TRBJ1-5, is as follows: DTGVSQNPRHKITKRGQNVTFRCDPISEHNRLYWYRQTLGQGPEFLTYFQNEAQLEKSRLLSDRFSAERPKGSFSTLEIQRTEQGDSAMYLCASSPNDRNQPQHFGDGTRLSIL.

The chain employs TRBV30 and TRBJ1-4, with 7 bases that match TRBD1. V lost 3 bases, J lost 4 bases, and 8 bases stayed unmatched. This CDR3 spans 15 amino acids. Germline CDR1 and CDR2: GTSNPN and SVGIG (reference sequence). The CDR3 nucleotides are TGTGCCTGGAGAGGGGGCCCACTGGGTAATGAAAAACTGTTTTTT. This translates into CAWRGGPLGNEKLFF. Together with reference TRBV30 and TRBJ1-4, the CDR3 gives the full variable domain: SQTIHQWPATLVQPVGSPLSLECTVEGTSNPNLYWYRQAAGRGLQLLFYSVGIGQISSEVPQNLSASRPQDRQFILSSKKLLLSDSGFYLCAWRGGPLGNEKLFFGSGTQLSVL.

This clone was detected only once. V usage is TRBV30 and J usage is TRBJ2-5; D gene unclear. Trimming removed 5 bases from V and 5 bases from J, with 9 bases in between. Germline lookup yields CDR1 GTSNPN and CDR2 SVGIG (reference sequence). The CDR3 is 11 amino acids. CDR3 sequence reads: CAWSGRETQYF. The CDR3 nucleotides read TGTGCCTGGTCGGGCCGGGAGACCCAGTACTTC.

The rearrangement uses TRBV28 and TRBJ1-1, with 7 nucleotides matching TRBD1. V lost 8 bases and J lost 0; bases outside the gene matches: 12. The CDR3 consists of 16 residues. Germline values: CDR1 MDHEN, CDR2 SYDVKM. The CDR3, as DNA: TGTGCCAGCTCGCAGGGGGTTGGCACCGTGAACACTGAAGCTTTCTTT. Its protein is CASSQGVGTVNTEAFF. Together with reference TRBV28 and TRBJ1-1, the CDR3 gives the full variable domain: DVKVTQSSRYLVKRTGEKVFLECVQDMDHENMFWYRQDPGLGLRLIYFSYDVKMKEKGDIPEGYSVSREKKERFSLILESASTNQTSMYLCASSQGVGTVNTEAFFGQGTRLTVV.